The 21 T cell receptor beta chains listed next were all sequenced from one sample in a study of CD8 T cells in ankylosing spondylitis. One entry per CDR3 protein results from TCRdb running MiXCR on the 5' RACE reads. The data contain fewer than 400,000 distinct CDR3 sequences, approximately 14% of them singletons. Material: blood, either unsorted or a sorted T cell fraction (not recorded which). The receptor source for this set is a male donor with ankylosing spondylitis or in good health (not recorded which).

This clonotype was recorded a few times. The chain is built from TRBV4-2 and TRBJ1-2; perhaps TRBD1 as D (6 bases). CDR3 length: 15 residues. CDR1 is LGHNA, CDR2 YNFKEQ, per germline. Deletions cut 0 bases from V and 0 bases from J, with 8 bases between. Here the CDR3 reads CASSQEAGANYGYTF. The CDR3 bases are TGTGCCAGCAGCCAAGAAGCAGGGGCTAACTATGGCTACACCTTC.

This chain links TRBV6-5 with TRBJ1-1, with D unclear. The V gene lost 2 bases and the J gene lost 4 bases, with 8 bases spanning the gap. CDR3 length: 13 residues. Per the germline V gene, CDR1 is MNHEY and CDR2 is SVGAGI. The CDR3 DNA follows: TGTGCCAGCAGTTACGGTCAGGCCACTGAAGCTTTCTTT. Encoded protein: CASSYGQATEAFF.

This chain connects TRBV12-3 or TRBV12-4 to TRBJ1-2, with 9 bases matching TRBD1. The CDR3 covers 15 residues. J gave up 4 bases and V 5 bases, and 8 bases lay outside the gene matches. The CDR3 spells CASSPRDREPYGYTF. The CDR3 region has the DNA TGTGCCAGCAGTCCCAGGGACAGGGAGCCCTATGGCTACACCTTC.

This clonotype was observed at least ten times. The CDR3 bases are TGTGCCAGCAGCCAGCTAGAGCTTGGGGGTTCACCCCTCCACTTT. Translated, it gives CASSQLELGGSPLHF. The rearrangement uses TRBV4-2 and TRBJ1-6; perhaps TRBD1 as D (5 bases). The CDR3 consists of 15 residues. Per germline, CDR1 LGHNA and CDR2 YNFKEQ. Trimming removed 3 bases from V and 9 bases from J, with 15 bases in between.

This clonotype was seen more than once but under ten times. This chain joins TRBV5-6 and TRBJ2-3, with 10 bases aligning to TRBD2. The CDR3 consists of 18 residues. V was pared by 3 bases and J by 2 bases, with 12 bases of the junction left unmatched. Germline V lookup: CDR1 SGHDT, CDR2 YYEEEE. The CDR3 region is CASSSHLAGAPLTDTQYF. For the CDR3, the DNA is TGTGCCAGCAGCTCTCACCTAGCGGGAGCCCCACTCACAGATACGCAGTATTTT.

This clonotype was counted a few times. The CDR3 DNA is TGTGCCAGCAGCCTAGACCCAGAGACCCAGTACTTC. Protein sequence: CASSLDPETQYF. The J gene is TRBJ2-5, the V gene TRBV7-8; no firm D call. The germline gives CDR1 SGHVS, CDR2 FQNEAQ. The CDR3 covers 12 residues. V shed 5 bases and J shed 4 bases, with 8 bases lying between them.

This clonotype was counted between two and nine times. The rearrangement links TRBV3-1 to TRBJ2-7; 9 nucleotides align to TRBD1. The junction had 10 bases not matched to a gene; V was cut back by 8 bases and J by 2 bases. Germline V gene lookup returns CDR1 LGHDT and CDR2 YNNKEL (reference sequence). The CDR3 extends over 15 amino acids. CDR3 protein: CASSLRGTGPYEQYF. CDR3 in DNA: TGTGCCAGCTCATTAAGGGGGACAGGGCCCTACGAGCAGTACTTC.

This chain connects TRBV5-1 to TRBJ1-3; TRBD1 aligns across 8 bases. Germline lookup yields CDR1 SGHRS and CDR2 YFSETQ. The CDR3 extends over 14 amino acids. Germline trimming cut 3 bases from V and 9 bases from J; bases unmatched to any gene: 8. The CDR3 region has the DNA TGCGCCAGCAGCTCGCAGGGGGCGAGTCCCACCATATATTTT. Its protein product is CASSSQGASPTIYF. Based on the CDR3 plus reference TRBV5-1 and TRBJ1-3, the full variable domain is KAGVTQTPRYLIKTRGQQVTLSCSPISGHRSVSWYQQTPGQGLQFLFEYFSETQRNKGNFPGRFSGRQFSNSRSEMNVSTLELGDSALYLCASSSQGASPTIYFGEGSWLTVV.

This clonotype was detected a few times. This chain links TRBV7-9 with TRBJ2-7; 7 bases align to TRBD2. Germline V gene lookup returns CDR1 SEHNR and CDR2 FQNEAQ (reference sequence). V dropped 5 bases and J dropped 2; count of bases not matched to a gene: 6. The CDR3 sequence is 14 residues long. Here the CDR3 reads CASSRSGIPYEQYF. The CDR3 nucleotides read TGTGCCAGCAGCCGGAGCGGGATTCCCTACGAGCAGTACTTC.

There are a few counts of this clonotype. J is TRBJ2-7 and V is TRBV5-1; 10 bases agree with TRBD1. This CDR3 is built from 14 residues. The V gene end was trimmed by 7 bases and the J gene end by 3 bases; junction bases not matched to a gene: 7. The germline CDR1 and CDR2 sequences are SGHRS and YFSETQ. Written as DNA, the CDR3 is TGCGCCAGCGAATCCGGGACAGGGGACTACGAGCAGTACTTC. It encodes CASESGTGDYEQYF.

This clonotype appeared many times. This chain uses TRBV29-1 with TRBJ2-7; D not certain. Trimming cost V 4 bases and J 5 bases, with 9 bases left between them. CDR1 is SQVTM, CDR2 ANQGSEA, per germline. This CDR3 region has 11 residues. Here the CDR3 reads CSVVNTNEQYF. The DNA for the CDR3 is TGCAGCGTTGTAAACACAAACGAGCAGTACTTC.

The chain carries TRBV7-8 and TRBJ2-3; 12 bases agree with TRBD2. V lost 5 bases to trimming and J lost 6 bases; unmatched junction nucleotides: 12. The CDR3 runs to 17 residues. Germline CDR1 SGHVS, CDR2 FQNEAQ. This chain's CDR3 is CASSRETSGGSPDTQYF. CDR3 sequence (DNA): TGTGCCAGCAGCCGTGAGACTAGCGGGGGCTCCCCCGATACGCAGTATTTT.

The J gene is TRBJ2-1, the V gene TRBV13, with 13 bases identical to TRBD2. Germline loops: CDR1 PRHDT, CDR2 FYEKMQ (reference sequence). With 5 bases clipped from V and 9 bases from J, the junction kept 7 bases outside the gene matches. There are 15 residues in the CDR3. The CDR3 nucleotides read TGTGCCAGCAGCCCGGGACTAGCGGGGAGACGTGAGCAGTTCTTC. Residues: CASSPGLAGRREQFF.

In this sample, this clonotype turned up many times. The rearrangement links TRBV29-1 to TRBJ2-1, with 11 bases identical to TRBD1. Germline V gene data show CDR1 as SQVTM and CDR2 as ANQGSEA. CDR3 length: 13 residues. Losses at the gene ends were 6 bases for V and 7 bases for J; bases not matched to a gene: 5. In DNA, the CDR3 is TGCAGCGTGACGGACAGGGGGCCTAATGAGCAGTTCTTC. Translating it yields CSVTDRGPNEQFF.

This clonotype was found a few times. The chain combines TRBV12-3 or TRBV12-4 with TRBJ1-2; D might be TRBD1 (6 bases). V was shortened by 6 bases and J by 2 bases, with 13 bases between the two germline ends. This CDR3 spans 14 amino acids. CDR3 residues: CASSQGGLNYGYTF. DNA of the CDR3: TGTGCCAGCAGCCAAGGGGGGCTCAACTATGGCTACACCTTC.

CDR3 loop: CASRPGTYNTGELFF. The CDR3 nucleotides are TGTGCCAGCAGGCCCGGGACGTACAACACCGGGGAGCTGTTTTTT. This chain links TRBV12-3 or TRBV12-4 with TRBJ2-2; tentatively, D is TRBD1 or TRBD2 (5 bases each). The ends were cut back, 6 bases at V and 2 bases at J, with 13 bases in the middle. The CDR3 contains 15 residues.

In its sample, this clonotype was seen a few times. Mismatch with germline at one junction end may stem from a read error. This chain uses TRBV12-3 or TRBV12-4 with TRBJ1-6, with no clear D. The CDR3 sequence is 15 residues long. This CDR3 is CASSTRPSDNSPLHF. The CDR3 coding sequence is TGTGCCAGCAGTACCCGACCCTCCGATAATTCACCCCTCCACTTT.

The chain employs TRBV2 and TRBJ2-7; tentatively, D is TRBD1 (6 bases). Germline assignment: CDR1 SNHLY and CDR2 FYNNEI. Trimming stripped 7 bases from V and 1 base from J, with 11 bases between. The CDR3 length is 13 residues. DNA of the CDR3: TGTGCCAGCAAAACGGACAGTTCCTACGAGCAGTACTTC. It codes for CASKTDSSYEQYF.

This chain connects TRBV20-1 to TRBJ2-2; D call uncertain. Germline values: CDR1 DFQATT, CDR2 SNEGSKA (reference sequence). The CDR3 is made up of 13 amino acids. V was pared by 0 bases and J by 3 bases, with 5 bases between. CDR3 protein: CSARDRDTGELFF. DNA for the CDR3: TGCAGTGCTAGAGATCGAGACACCGGGGAGCTGTTTTTT.

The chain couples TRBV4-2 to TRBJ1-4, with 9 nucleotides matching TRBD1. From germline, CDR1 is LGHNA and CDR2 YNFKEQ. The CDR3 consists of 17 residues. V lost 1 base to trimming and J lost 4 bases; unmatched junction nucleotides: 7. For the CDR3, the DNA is TGTGCCAGCAGCCAAGGGGGACAGGGAAGGGGTAATGAAAAACTGTTTTTT. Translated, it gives CASSQGGQGRGNEKLFF.

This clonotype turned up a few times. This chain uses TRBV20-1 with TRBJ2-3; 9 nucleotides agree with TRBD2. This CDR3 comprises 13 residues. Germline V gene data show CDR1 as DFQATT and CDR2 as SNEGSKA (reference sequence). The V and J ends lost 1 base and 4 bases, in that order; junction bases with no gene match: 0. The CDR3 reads CSARVAGADTQYF. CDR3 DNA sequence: TGCAGTGCTAGAGTAGCGGGGGCAGATACGCAGTATTTT.